The 24 T cell receptor beta chains below come from one sample, sequenced in a study of tumor T cells in aggressive B-cell lymphoma. Libraries were prepared by immunoSEQ multiplex PCR; TCRdb keeps only in-frame clonotypes and omits some of them. Of some 7,800 clones in the sample, more than 75% were seen once. Sample: tumor tissue. The receptors shown here come from an adult with diffuse large B cell lymphoma.

The V call is TRBV27, the J call TRBJ2-1; D is perhaps TRBD2 (7 bases). The germline V gene encodes CDR1 MNHEY and CDR2 SMNVEV (reference sequence). V gave up 4 bases and J gave up 5 bases, with 12 bases separating them. The length of the CDR3 is 14 residues. CDR3 amino acids: CASSWGGPDNEQFF. CDR3 sequence (DNA): TGTGCCAGCAGTTGGGGGGGGCCGGACAATGAGCAGTTCTTC.

The rearrangement joins TRBV21-1 to TRBJ2-3; TRBD2 is the table's D call, not checked against the DNA. TRBV21-1 is a known pseudogene. The CDR3 extends over 15 amino acids. In DNA, the CDR3 is TGTGCCAGCAGCGGTAGCGGGGGGGTGGGAGATACGCAGTATTTT. Translation: CASSGSGGVGDTQYF.

V usage is TRBV28 and J usage is TRBJ1-2, with a weak D call TRBD1 (6 bases). V lost 2 bases, J lost 8 bases, and 15 bases lay in between. Germline V gene sequence: CDR1 MDHEN, CDR2 SYDVKM. CDR3 length equals 14 residues. DNA of the CDR3: TGTGCCAGCAGTTTACAGGGGAGCATGTACGGCTACACCTTC. Translated: CASSLQGSMYGYTF.

The V gene is TRBV9, the J gene TRBJ2-7, with 7 bases identical to TRBD2. There are 14 residues in the CDR3. Germline V gives CDR1 SGDLS, CDR2 YYNGEE. Trimming removed 4 bases from V and 4 bases from J; junction bases left unmatched: 8. CDR3 loop: CASSPSSSGYEQYV. CDR3 bases: TGTGCCAGCAGCCCATCGAGTAGCGGGTACGAGCAGTACGTC.

This clone was observed a handful of times. The V call is TRBV29-1, the J call TRBJ1-2; possibly TRBD1 for D (5 bases). This CDR3 has 14 residues. Germline CDR1 reads SQVTM; CDR2 reads ANQGSEA. V gave up 4 bases and J gave up 0 bases, with 12 bases separating them. Here the CDR3 DNA reads TGCAGCGTTGCCGGGACTGAGTCTAACTATGGCTACACCTTC. Translated, it gives CSVAGTESNYGYTF. The whole variable domain, filled in from reference TRBV29-1 and TRBJ1-2, reads SAVISQKPSRDICQRGTSLTIQCQVDSQVTMMFWYRQQPGQSLTLIATANQGSEATYESGFVIDKFPISRPNLTFSTLTVSNMSPEDSSIYLCSVAGTESNYGYTFGSGTRLTVV.

This sequence joins TRBV9 and TRBJ1-5, with D possibly being TRBD1 (5 bases). Germline CDR1 reads SGDLS; CDR2 reads YYNGEE. The CDR3 has 15 residues. V was cut by 4 bases and J by 0 bases, with 11 bases left in between. CDR3 loop: CASSPTGNSNQPQHF. Here the CDR3 DNA reads TGTGCCAGCAGCCCTACAGGAAATAGCAATCAGCCCCAGCATTTT.

Of note for this clone: Other DNA sequences from this sample encode an identical CDR3 as well. The V gene is TRBV27, the J gene TRBJ2-3, with D possibly TRBD2 on 7 matching bases. The CDR3 extends over 23 amino acids. Germline V gene lookup returns CDR1 MNHEY and CDR2 SMNVEV (reference sequence). The ends were cut back, 3 bases at V and 2 bases at J, with 36 bases in the middle. CDR3: CASSLPWATGARGGVFPTDTQYF. The DNA of the CDR3 is TGTGCCAGCAGTTTGCCGTGGGCAACGGGGGCTAGGGGGGGCGTTTTTCCCACAGATACGCAGTATTTT.

The rearrangement uses TRBV5-6 and TRBJ2-5, with 7 nucleotides matching TRBD1. This CDR3 is built from 16 residues. Germline V gene lookup returns CDR1 SGHDT and CDR2 YYEEEE. The V gene end was trimmed by 1 base and the J gene end by 5 bases; junction bases not matched to a gene: 11. For the CDR3, the DNA is TGTGCCAGCAGCTTGTTAGAGGGGGCTTATGTGGAGACCCAGTACTTC. It translates to CASSLLEGAYVETQYF.

This chain links TRBV19 with TRBJ2-7; 9 bases match TRBD2. Germline CDR1 LNHDA, CDR2 SQIVND (reference sequence). The CDR3 length is 18 residues. Trimming removed 2 bases from V and 2 bases from J; junction bases left unmatched: 13. DNA for the CDR3: TGTGCCAGTAGTATATCAACTAGCGGGTTCGGTTTTACCTACGAGCAGTACTTC. Protein product: CASSISTSGFGFTYEQYF.

This clone was picked up a small number of times. The chain links TRBV7-3 to TRBJ2-2; no reliable D call. Germline V gene sequence: CDR1 SGHTA, CDR2 FQGTGA. The CDR3 consists of 15 residues. Trimming took 0 bases from V and 4 from J, leaving 9 bases between them. The CDR3 sequence is CASSLTVSSTGELFF. CDR3 nucleotide sequence: TGTGCCAGCAGCTTAACGGTATCGAGCACCGGGGAGCTGTTTTTT.

The V call is TRBV27, the J call TRBJ1-1, with TRBD1 as a possible D gene (6 bases). Looked up from germline, CDR1 is MNHEY and CDR2 is SMNVEV (reference sequence). V was cut by 2 bases and J by 1 base, with 26 bases left in between. There are 20 residues in the CDR3. The CDR3 sequence is CASSLGGFITGLLSNTEAFF. The CDR3 nucleotides are TGTGCCAGCAGTTTAGGGGGATTTATCACAGGGCTCCTATCGAACACTGAAGCTTTCTTT.

The rearrangement joins TRBV4-3 to TRBJ1-5, with D maybe TRBD1 (6 bases). The germline V gene has CDR1 LGHNA and CDR2 YSLEER. V shed 2 bases and J shed 8 bases, with 10 bases lying between them. The CDR3 extends over 13 amino acids. CDR3 region: CASSQRGAEPQHF. CDR3 coding DNA: TGCGCCAGCAGCCAACGGGGGGCAGAGCCCCAGCATTTT.

This clone occurred once. The chain combines TRBV7-9 with TRBJ1-6; possible D gene TRBD1, 5 bases. Deletions cut 1 base from V and 7 bases from J, with 8 bases between. The CDR3 has 14 amino acids. The V gene's germline CDR1 is SEHNR and CDR2 FQNEAQ (reference sequence). The CDR3 DNA is TGTGCCAGCAGCTTAGTTGCAGGGAATTCACCCCTCCACTTT. As protein: CASSLVAGNSPLHF.

For the CDR3, the DNA is TGTGCCAGCAGCGCAGGACAGGAGATAAACTATGGCTACACCTTC. It translates to CASSAGQEINYGYTF. V is TRBV7-9 and J is TRBJ1-2; TRBD1 matches 7 bases. V was clipped by 5 bases and J by 2 bases; unmatched bases: 8. This CDR3 region has 15 residues. CDR1 is SEHNR, CDR2 FQNEAQ, per germline (reference sequence).

Concerning this clone itself: The junction and the germline gene differ at one end; a read error may be behind it. V and J are TRBV15 and TRBJ2-1; D gene unclear. CDR1 and CDR2 from the germline V gene are LNHNV and YYDKDF (reference sequence). The CDR3 has 13 residues. CDR3 DNA: TGTGTCACCTTAGAACAGACATACAATGAGCAGTTCTTC. It yields the protein CVTLEQTYNEQFF.

The rearrangement uses TRBV4-3 and TRBJ1-5; the D gene is possibly TRBD1 (5 bases). Looked up from germline, CDR1 is LGHNA and CDR2 is YSLEER. With 0 bases removed from V and 6 bases from J, the gap between germline ends came to 12 bases. CDR3 size: 15 residues. This CDR3 is CASSQDLGGAQPQHF. The CDR3 coding sequence is TGCGCCAGCAGCCAAGATCTCGGGGGTGCTCAGCCCCAGCATTTT.

The CDR3 region is CAWDRGWGYTF. CDR3 DNA: TGTGCCTGGGACAGGGGATGGGGCTACACCTTC. The chain couples TRBV30 to TRBJ1-2, with 8 bases fitting TRBD1. This CDR3 has 11 residues. Germline-derived CDR1 and CDR2 are GTSNPN and SVGIG (reference sequence). With V trimmed by 5 bases and J by 8 bases, 4 bases remained unmatched. Looking up the rest from reference TRBV30 and TRBJ1-2 gives the full variable domain: SQTIHQWPATLVQPVGSPLSLECTVEGTSNPNLYWYRQAAGRGLQLLFYSVGIGQISSEVPQNLSASRPQDRQFILSSKKLLLSDSGFYLCAWDRGWGYTFGSGTRLTVV.

The chain has TRBV9 and TRBJ1-5; 7 bases are shared with TRBD1. CDR3 size: 15 residues. With V trimmed by 4 bases and J by 4 bases, 8 bases remained unmatched. CDR1 is SGDLS and CDR2 is YYNGEE in the germline V gene. In DNA, the CDR3 is TGTGCCAGCAGCCCCACAGGGGTTCTTAATCAGCCCCAGCATTTT. This encodes CASSPTGVLNQPQHF.

This clone has just one count. This chain joins TRBV7-9 and TRBJ2-3; D is uncertain. CDR1 is SEHNR, CDR2 FQNEAQ, per germline (reference sequence). The CDR3 length is 10 residues. V lost 11 bases and J lost 5, with 8 bases in between. The CDR3 region is CASVGDTQYF. For the CDR3, the DNA is TGTGCCTCGGTTGGAGATACGCAGTATTTT.

The rearrangement joins TRBV19 to TRBJ2-5; tentatively, D is TRBD1 (6 bases). With 4 bases removed from V and 3 bases from J, the gap between germline ends came to 15 bases. CDR3 size: 15 residues. Germline-derived CDR1 and CDR2 are LNHDA and SQIVND (reference sequence). DNA for the CDR3: TGTGCCAGTAGTAGGACAGCGGTCTACAAAGAGACCCAGTACTTC. It encodes CASSRTAVYKETQYF. The full variable domain, completed using reference TRBV19 and TRBJ2-5, is DGGITQSPKYLFRKEGQNVTLSCEQNLNHDAMYWYRQDPGQGLRLIYYSQIVNDFQKGDIAEGYSVSREKKESFPLTVTSAQKNPTAFYLCASSRTAVYKETQYFGPGTRLLVL.

The rearrangement uses TRBV5-4 and TRBJ2-1; 7 bases are shared with TRBD1. The CDR3 has 16 residues. Per the germline V gene, CDR1 is SGHNT and CDR2 is YYREEE (reference sequence). The V and J ends lost 0 bases and 1 base, in that order; junction bases with no gene match: 4. The CDR3 sequence is CASSLGQGNSYNEQFF. The DNA of the CDR3 is TGTGCCAGCAGCTTGGGACAGGGTAATTCCTACAATGAGCAGTTCTTC. Full variable domain (outside the CDR3, taken from reference TRBV5-4 and TRBJ2-1): ETGVTQSPTHLIKTRGQQVTLRCSSQSGHNTVSWYQQALGQGPQFIFQYYREEENGRGNFPPRFSGLQFPNYSSELNVNALELDDSALYLCASSLGQGNSYNEQFFGPGTRLTVL.

This chain joins TRBV4-1 and TRBJ2-7; TRBD2 matches at 7 bases. CDR3 size: 14 residues. The V gene's germline CDR1 is MGHRA and CDR2 YSYEKL. Trimming removed 4 bases from V and 1 base from J; junction bases left unmatched: 4. The DNA of the CDR3 is TGCGCCAGCAGCCCAGGACTAGGTTCCTACGAGCAGTACTTC. This encodes CASSPGLGSYEQYF.

This clone showed up just once. V gene TRBV19 combines with J gene TRBJ1-5; a possible D gene is TRBD1 (5 bases). The CDR3 contains 13 residues. The V gene lost 1 base and the J gene lost 7 bases, with 8 bases spanning the gap. Looked up from germline, CDR1 is LNHDA and CDR2 is SQIVND (reference sequence). The CDR3 here is CASSIVQGQPQHF. Here the CDR3 DNA reads TGTGCCAGTAGTATAGTTCAGGGACAGCCCCAGCATTTT. Combining the CDR3 with reference TRBV19 and TRBJ1-5 gives the whole variable domain DGGITQSPKYLFRKEGQNVTLSCEQNLNHDAMYWYRQDPGQGLRLIYYSQIVNDFQKGDIAEGYSVSREKKESFPLTVTSAQKNPTAFYLCASSIVQGQPQHFGDGTRLSIL.

The chain joins TRBV7-3 to TRBJ2-5; TRBD1 aligns across 9 bases. After removal of 2 bases from V and 4 bases from J, the junction contained 5 bases not matched to a gene. CDR1 is SGHTA, CDR2 FQGTGA, per germline. This CDR3 is built from 15 residues. The CDR3 is CASSLGTGYLETQYF. CDR3 nucleotides: TGTGCCAGCAGCTTAGGGACAGGGTATTTAGAGACCCAGTACTTC.